This T cell receptor beta chain emerged from a study of T cell clonality in common variable immunodeficiency. The CDR3 has 17 amino acids. Germline-derived CDR1 and CDR2 are DFQATT and SNEGSKA (reference sequence). V lost 6 bases and J 0 bases, leaving 20 bases between the germline ends. The CVID group had over 12 females and roughly 30 males, mean age 40. General study results and limits: Links between repertoire features and CVID complications were heterogeneity-limited. Common variable immunodeficiency TCR beta sequences reportedly had fewer deletions and N-nucleotide insertions. TCRbeta clonality was increased in CVID versus healthy controls. CVID subjects shared fewer TCRbeta clones than healthy controls did.

Profiled with immunoSEQ multiplex PCR; TCRdb holds only in-frame clones, not every one. The sample includes tens of thousands of clones, none of them occurring once. This clone was counted ten times or more. As yet, its antigen is unknown. The read finishes 3 residues shy of the CDR3 end, and the germline J gene is used to complete it. The sequenced material came from peripheral blood mononuclear cells. J is TRBJ2-2 and V is TRBV20-1; possible D gene TRBD1, 5 bases. The sequence derives from a human donor with common variable immunodeficiency. The CDR3 protein is CSAQGKGITSNTGELFF. The CDR3 bases that were read are TGCAGTGCCCAGGGAAAGGGGATCACCTCGAACACCGGGGAG.